Listed here are 5 T cell receptor beta chains from one sample, sequenced in a study of shared clonotypes between healthy human individuals. Produced via immunoSEQ multiplex PCR; TCRdb's table is partial and in-frame only. This sample carries approximately 700,000 clones, around three quarters of them seen once, and the ten largest clones take around 1.8%. Sequenced input: memory CD4+ T cells sorted from blood. Documented subset: CD45RA-negative fraction. The receptors were gathered from a woman in her thirties in good health.

V and J are TRBV27 and TRBJ2-7; D call uncertain. Between the trimmed V and J ends, which lost 6 bases and 3 bases, there was a span of 18 bases. Germline lookup yields CDR1 MNHEY and CDR2 SMNVEV (reference sequence). CDR3 length equals 15 residues. CDR3 coding DNA: TGTGCCAGCAGGAGGTCTGTGGGATTGAACTACGAGCAGTACTTC. Protein sequence: CASRRSVGLNYEQYF.

As to this clone: Different DNA sequences within this sample yield the same CDR3. This chain connects TRBV10-1 to TRBJ2-1; the D is unclear. Germline loops: CDR1 WNHNN, CDR2 SYGVQD (reference sequence). Trimming shortened V by 3 bases and J by 4 bases, and 7 bases separated the two germline ends. The CDR3 is 13 residues long. This chain's CDR3 is CASSEGLYNEQFF. CDR3 DNA sequence: TGCGCCAGCAGTGAAGGGCTTTACAATGAGCAGTTCTTC.

This clone was observed a single time. The chain combines TRBV11-3 with TRBJ2-1; 8 bases match TRBD2. The CDR3 runs to 15 residues. Germline V gene lookup returns CDR1 SGHNT and CDR2 YENEEA. Trimming cost V 1 base and J 5 bases; bases outside gene matches: 4. CDR3 in DNA: TGTGCCAGCAGCTTAGGGTTTAGCGGGAACAATGAGCAGTTCTTC. It encodes CASSLGFSGNNEQFF.

This sequence joins TRBV27 and TRBJ1-5, with D unresolved. Trimming took 5 bases from V and 4 from J, leaving 15 bases between them. CDR1 is MNHEY, CDR2 SMNVEV, per germline (reference sequence). The CDR3 sequence is 15 residues long. The CDR3 loop is CASSGSSGPNQPQHF. CDR3 in DNA: TGTGCCAGCAGTGGATCAAGTGGACCGAATCAGCCCCAGCATTTT.

This clone has just one count. The V call is TRBV11-2, the J call TRBJ2-7; 11 nucleotides match TRBD2. The CDR3 is made up of 15 amino acids. CDR1 and CDR2 (germline): SGHAT, FQNNGV. The trim removed 7 bases at V and 2 bases at J, leaving 7 bases unmatched. CDR3 sequence: CASTRTSGPTYEQYF. The DNA for the CDR3 is TGTGCCAGCACCAGGACTAGCGGGCCTACCTACGAGCAGTACTTC.